Listed below are T cell receptor beta chains from one sample, sequenced in a study of blood T cell repertoires in COVID-19. Clones were sequenced by immunoSEQ multiplex PCR, and TCRdb holds only the in-frame ones, with some missing. The profile shows 90,000 to 100,000 clones, approximately 70% of them singletons. Sequencing was done on a sample of peripheral blood. The receptors come from a woman aged 60-75 years in a cohort sampled during active or convalescent COVID-19. The CDR3 runs from the conserved cysteine through the conserved F or W. The D gene is left open where the match is weak. The size entry is marked missing in some rows and otherwise reads once, few, many or a size class.

clone size | CDR3 length | D gene | J gene | V gene | CDR3 protein | CDR3 DNA
- | 15 | TRBD2 | TRBJ2-1 | TRBV7-6 | CASSTLAGGMYEQFF | TGTGCCAGCAGCACCCTAGCGGGGGGAATGTATGAGCAGTTCTTC
few | 15 | - | TRBJ2-2 | TRBV18 | CASSPPGSDTGELFF | TGTGCCAGCTCACCACCCGGTTCGGACACCGGGGAGCTGTTTTTT
- | 15 | TRBD1 | TRBJ1-4 | TRBV7-9 | CASSLRTGENEKLFF | TGTGCCAGCAGCTTGAGGACAGGGGAGAATGAAAAACTGTTTTTT
- | 15 | - | TRBJ1-6 | TRBV19 | CASSMLSSYNSPLHF | TGTGCCAGTAGTATGCTGAGCTCCTATAATTCACCCCTCCACTTT
- | 15 | TRBD2 | TRBJ2-7 | TRBV6-4 | CASSERGLAGDEQYF | TGTGCCAGCAGTGAGAGAGGACTAGCGGGGGACGAGCAGTACTTC
- | 17 | TRBD1 | TRBJ2-7 | TRBV5-5 | CASSLGTGTGQQIEQYF | TGTGCCAGCAGCCTGGGAACCGGGACAGGACAGCAGATCGAGCAGTACTTC
- | 15 | TRBD2 | TRBJ2-1 | TRBV11-3 | CASSLSSGGGQTQFF | TGTGCCAGCAGCTTATCTAGCGGGGGGGGGCAGACCCAGTTCTTC
- | 12 | - | TRBJ1-2 | TRBV19 | CASSISPNGYTF | TGTGCCAGTAGTATTAGCCCCAATGGCTACACCTTC
- | 16 | TRBD1 | TRBJ1-2 | TRBV28 | CASMDGTAFVNYGYTF | TGTGCCAGCATGGATGGGACAGCTTTCGTTAACTATGGCTACACCTTC
- | 16 | TRBD2 | TRBJ2-5 | TRBV5-1 | CATKGISGGAGETQYF | TGCGCCACCAAAGGGATCAGCGGGGGGGCCGGAGAGACCCAGTACTTC